A single T cell receptor beta chain is shown here with its context. The data stem from a study of PD-1 blockade in classical Hodgkin lymphoma. The time point denotes: newly diagnosed, previously untreated cHL patient sample. TCRdb's copy holds only in-frame clones and misses some; the assay was immunoSEQ multiplex PCR. This sample yields 17,000 or so clones, of which more than 80% are seen a single time; 6.5% to 8.5% belongs to the top ten. The V end lost 2 bases, the J end lost 6 bases, and 13 bases lay between the germline ends. Per the germline V gene, CDR1 is MNHEY and CDR2 is SVGAGI. The CDR3 is made up of 15 amino acids.

Material for sequencing was peripheral blood mononuclear cells (PBMCs). This clonotype originated in a human donor with classical Hodgkin lymphoma. The rearrangement joins TRBV6-5 to TRBJ2-2, with no clear D. The CDR3 loop is CASSYLSTAAGELFF. For the CDR3, the DNA is TGTGCCAGCAGTTACCTATCTACGGCCGCCGGGGAGCTGTTTTTT.